The clone carrying this T cell receptor (beta chain) has a handful of counts. A sample-barcoded 5' primer and a J-beta primer mix were used in a second PCR of about 7 to 11 cycles. TCRdb analysed the 5' RACE reads with MiXCR anew, one entry per CDR3 protein. The sample lists approximately 1,700,000 distinct CDR3 sequences; more than 35% were seen once. The sample comes from a study of blood T cells in healthy people across ages. The V end lost 4 bases, the J end lost 0 bases, and 22 bases lay between the germline ends. The CDR3 length is 20 residues. Germline V gene data show CDR1 as LGHNA and CDR2 as YSLEER.

The V gene is TRBV4-3, the J gene TRBJ2-6; D is uncertain. The specimen sequenced was blood. This TCR came from a human donor in good health. CDR3 sequence (DNA): TGCGCCAGCAGCCGAAAGGCTCGGGCAGGATCCTCCTCTGGGGCCAACGTCCTGACTTTC. It yields the protein CASSRKARAGSSSGANVLTF.